This T cell receptor (beta chain) was profiled in a study of T cell responses to AZD1222 COVID-19 vaccine. Study-level findings and limits: White British people made up most donors, females outnumbered males, and clonal diversity was possibly underestimated. Rises in breadth and depth of Spike-specific TCRs came after two AZD1222 doses.

Comment on this clone: The antigen is undetermined.

Per the germline V gene, CDR1 is DFQATT and CDR2 is SNEGSKA (reference sequence). V lost 3 bases and J lost 2, with 10 bases in between. The CDR3 runs to 13 residues. The data were produced by immunoSEQ multiplex PCR, yet TCRdb's version contains in-frame clones alone and is incomplete. This table has about 84,000 clones, roughly 85% appearing once. V gene TRBV20-1 combines with J gene TRBJ1-2, with D possibly TRBD1 on 5 matching bases. This specimen was peripheral blood, taken 28 days after the second AZD1222 dose. This TCR derives from an adult who received the AZD1222 COVID-19 vaccine. CDR3 nucleotide sequence: TGCAGTGCTAGTGAGGGGTCGAACTATGGCTACACCTTC. Protein: CSASEGSNYGYTF.